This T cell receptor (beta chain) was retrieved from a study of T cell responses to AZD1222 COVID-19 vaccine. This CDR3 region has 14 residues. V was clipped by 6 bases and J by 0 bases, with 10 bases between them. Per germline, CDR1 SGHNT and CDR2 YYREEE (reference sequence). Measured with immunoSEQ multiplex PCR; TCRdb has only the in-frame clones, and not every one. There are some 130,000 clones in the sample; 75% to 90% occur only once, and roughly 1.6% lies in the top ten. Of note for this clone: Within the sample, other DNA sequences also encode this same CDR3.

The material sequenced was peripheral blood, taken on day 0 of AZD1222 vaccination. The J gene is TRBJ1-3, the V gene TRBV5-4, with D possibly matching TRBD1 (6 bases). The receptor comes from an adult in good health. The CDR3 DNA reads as TGTGCCAGCACCGACAGGAGCTCTGGAAACACCATATATTTT. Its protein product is CASTDRSSGNTIYF.